This T cell receptor (beta chain) was profiled in a study of shared clonotypes between healthy human individuals. On the study more broadly: Donors had three CD4 naive, three CD4 memory, two CD8 naive and one CD8 memory plate apiece.

Comment on this clone: Its specificity is not known.

The study's findings and limits: Non-shared clonotypes had lower generation probabilities than those shared by all four donors.

Measured with immunoSEQ multiplex PCR; TCRdb has only the in-frame clones, and not every one. Among 1,400,000 or so clones listed, around 98.5% were seen once. The CDR3 covers 13 residues. Germline CDR1 SGHRS, CDR2 YFSETQ. Trimming cost V 0 bases and J 8 bases, with 11 bases left between them. Nashville, Tennessee was home to all donors, who were Caucasian adults. Splitting the CD4+ cells yielded a CD45RA+ naive subset and a CD45RA-negative memory subset. Sequenced: naive CD4+ T cells sorted from blood. Subset noted: CD45RA+ positively selected. The source is a man aged 25-40 years in good health. The chain combines TRBV5-1 with TRBJ1-1, with a weak D call TRBD1 (5 bases). CDR3 nucleotides: TGCGCCAGCAGCTTGGCCTGGGACGGCGAAGCTTTCTTT. Amino acids: CASSLAWDGEAFF.